The 10 T cell receptor beta chains presented below share a single source sample, sequenced in a study of blood T cell repertoires in COVID-19 (dated by TCRdb to the early 2020s). Libraries were constructed by the immunoSEQ multiplex PCR assay. Entries here come from immuneACCESS through TCRdb and include only in-frame sequences with V and J called. Some clones fail to appear in such tables; in the studies checked, an unresolved V gene covers under half of the shortfall, and the cause of the remainder is unknown. This sample lists fewer than 250,000 clones; nearly 90% were detected once. The top ten hold 6.2% of the sample. The sequenced sample consisted of peripheral blood. The receptors here all came from a woman between 40 and 55 years old who had recovered from COVID-19.

The chain recombines TRBV7-2 with TRBJ2-3, with a tentative D call TRBD1 (6 bases). The CDR3 has 17 residues. The germline V gene has CDR1 SGHTA and CDR2 FQGNSA. V gave up 0 bases and J gave up 0 bases, with 13 bases separating them. DNA for the CDR3: TGTGCCAGCAGCTTAGCGACAGGACACCCAAGCACAGATACGCAGTATTTT. This translates into CASSLATGHPSTDTQYF.

Here the CDR3 reads CASSFKGADGYTF. The CDR3 coding sequence is TGCGCCAGCAGTTTCAAAGGGGCTGATGGCTACACCTTC. This chain uses TRBV5-1 with TRBJ1-2; D perhaps matches TRBD1 (5 bases). Trimming pared 5 bases from V and 6 bases from J, leaving 14 bases between. Per the germline V gene, CDR1 is SGHRS and CDR2 is YFSETQ. The CDR3 loop spans 13 amino acids.

This chain joins TRBV5-1 and TRBJ1-1; TRBD1 might be the D (6 bases). V was pared by 0 bases and J by 1 base, with 13 bases between. Germline values: CDR1 SGHRS, CDR2 YFSETQ. The CDR3 spans 16 residues. CDR3 DNA sequence: TGCGCCAGCAGCTTGGCGGAGACAGGACCGAACACTGAAGCTTTCTTT. It yields the protein CASSLAETGPNTEAFF.

CDR3 DNA: TGTGCCAGTAGTATAGGAGGGATCAATGAGCAGTTCTTC. Translating gives CASSIGGINEQFF. V is TRBV19 and J is TRBJ2-1; D possibly corresponds to TRBD2 (5 bases). Per the germline V gene, CDR1 is LNHDA and CDR2 is SQIVND (reference sequence). Trimming stripped 1 base from V and 6 bases from J, with 7 bases between. The CDR3 is 13 residues long.

The chain has TRBV2 and TRBJ2-1; no reliable D call. The ends were cut back, 1 base at V and 3 bases at J, with 7 bases in the middle. CDR1 SNHLY and CDR2 FYNNEI come from the germline V gene. This CDR3 has 14 amino acids. The CDR3 DNA sequence: TGTGCCAGCAGTGAAGACCCGGTCTACAATGAGCAGTTCTTC. This encodes CASSEDPVYNEQFF.

CDR3 sequence (DNA): TGTGCCAGCAGCCAAGAAGTAGCGGGATACAATGAGCAGTTCTTC. It is translated as CASSQEVAGYNEQFF. The chain combines TRBV3-1 (or the pseudogene TRBV3-2) with TRBJ2-1; 8 nucleotides line up with TRBD2. The V segment lost 0 bases and the J segment 4 bases; nucleotides outside the gene matches: 2. CDR1 is LGHDT and CDR2 is YNNKEL in the germline V gene (reference sequence). The CDR3 loop spans 15 amino acids.

J is TRBJ1-4 and V is TRBV7-9, with 7 bases fitting TRBD1. With 4 bases clipped from V and 12 bases from J, the junction kept 14 bases outside the gene matches. Per the germline V gene, CDR1 is SEHNR and CDR2 is FQNEAQ (reference sequence). The CDR3 totals 15 residues. In DNA, the CDR3 is TGTGCCAGCAGCTATCCCGAGGGGGCGAGTAAAGAACTGTTTTTT. Its protein is CASSYPEGASKELFF.

The chain carries TRBV15 and TRBJ2-2, with 13 bases lining up with TRBD2. Germline CDR1 and CDR2: LNHNV and YYDKDF (reference sequence). With V trimmed by 5 bases and J by 6 bases, 15 bases remained unmatched. There are 19 residues in the CDR3. CDR3 loop: CATSGAPGLAGQGPGELFF. CDR3 coding DNA: TGTGCCACCAGCGGTGCTCCGGGACTAGCGGGGCAGGGGCCCGGGGAGCTGTTTTTT.

This sequence joins TRBV4-3 and TRBJ2-2, with D possibly matching TRBD2 (6 bases). CDR3 length: 16 residues. Germline V lookup: CDR1 LGHNA, CDR2 YSLEER. Trimming took off 0 bases at V and 5 bases at J, with 13 bases between the two ends. CDR3 loop: CASSQEGLAMTGELFF. In nucleotides, the CDR3 is TGCGCCAGCAGCCAAGAAGGGCTAGCGATGACCGGGGAGCTGTTTTTT.

The CDR3 nucleotides are TGTGCCTGGAAGACAGCAAGGGAGCCCCAGCATTTT. Translating gives CAWKTAREPQHF. The chain uses TRBV30 and TRBJ1-5, with D tentatively TRBD1 (5 bases). Germline CDR1 reads GTSNPN; CDR2 reads SVGIG (reference sequence). The CDR3 consists of 12 residues. The V end lost 4 bases, the J end lost 8 bases, and 12 bases lay between the germline ends.